One and the same sample provided the 24 T cell receptor beta chains below, sequenced in a study of technical replicates of blood from several donors. Using immunoSEQ multiplex PCR, the repertoire was profiled, and TCRdb retains in-frame clones only, with some absent. The sample includes about 79,000 clones, approximately 92% of them seen just once. Sequencing was performed on T cells isolated from PBMCs. These receptors were obtained from a human donor in good health. Some clones in this sample may be carry-over from other donors' samples.

This chain connects TRBV5-6 to TRBJ2-1; 10 bases are a match to TRBD2. Germline V lookup: CDR1 SGHDT, CDR2 YYEEEE. With V trimmed by 0 bases and J by 3 bases, 6 bases remained unmatched. This CDR3 is built from 17 residues. This CDR3 is CASSLAASGSLYNEQFF. The CDR3 DNA follows: TGTGCCAGCAGCTTGGCGGCTAGCGGGAGCCTCTACAATGAGCAGTTCTTC.

The CDR3 DNA is TGCGCCAGCAGCCCCCCCCGTTGGCGGGAGAGGGAGACCCAGTACTTC. Translating gives CASSPPRWRERETQYF. The chain recombines TRBV4-1 with TRBJ2-5; 7 positions match TRBD2. With 4 bases clipped from V and 5 bases from J, the junction kept 13 bases outside the gene matches. Germline V lookup: CDR1 MGHRA, CDR2 YSYEKL. This CDR3 contains 16 residues.

As concerns this clone: Different DNA sequences within this sample yield the same CDR3. The chain employs TRBV18 and TRBJ2-7; TRBD2 agrees at 10 bases. The CDR3 consists of 12 residues. CDR1 and CDR2 from the germline V gene are KGHSH and LQKENI. V gave up 5 bases and J gave up 5 bases; unmatched junction bases: 0. The CDR3 loop is CASSTSGNEQYF. CDR3 DNA: TGTGCCAGCTCAACTAGCGGGAACGAGCAGTACTTC.

V is TRBV27 and J is TRBJ2-1; D might be TRBD2 (6 bases). Germline CDR1 reads MNHEY; CDR2 reads SMNVEV (reference sequence). Trimming left V 0 bases short and J 6 bases short, with 12 bases between. The CDR3 loop spans 15 amino acids. CDR3 protein: CASSLSLDYSNEQFF. The CDR3 DNA reads as TGTGCCAGCAGTTTATCACTGGACTACTCCAATGAGCAGTTCTTC.

J is TRBJ2-1 and V is TRBV10-1, with D unclear. CDR3 length equals 16 residues. Trimming took 0 bases from V and 7 from J, leaving 16 bases between them. In germline, CDR1 is WNHNN, CDR2 SYGVQD (reference sequence). CDR3 in amino acids: CASSESFATRQNEQFF. CDR3 bases: TGCGCCAGCAGTGAGTCGTTTGCGACGAGGCAGAATGAGCAGTTCTTC.

The J gene is TRBJ2-2, the V gene TRBV6-6; TRBD2 matches 9 bases. The CDR3 covers 14 residues. V gave up 7 bases and J gave up 4 bases; unmatched junction bases: 4. Per the germline V gene, CDR1 is MNHNY and CDR2 is SVGAGI (reference sequence). CDR3 loop: CASTISGSTGELFF. In DNA form, the CDR3 reads TGTGCCAGCACCATTAGCGGGAGCACCGGGGAGCTGTTTTTT.

The chain couples TRBV30 to TRBJ1-2; the D gene is possibly TRBD1 (5 bases). The CDR3 runs to 15 residues. Trimming removed 7 bases from V and 0 bases from J, with 18 bases in between. CDR1 is GTSNPN and CDR2 is SVGIG in the germline V gene (reference sequence). The DNA for the CDR3 is TGTGCCTCCGAAAAGGCGGGGACCGCTAACTATGGCTACACCTTC. It yields the protein CASEKAGTANYGYTF.

V gene TRBV7-8 combines with J gene TRBJ2-7; no definite D call. Germline V lookup: CDR1 SGHVS, CDR2 FQNEAQ. This CDR3 spans 14 amino acids. V was shortened by 1 base and J by 2 bases, with 9 bases between the two germline ends. The CDR3 DNA follows: TGTGCCAGCAGCTTAGGCGATGGAGCCTACGAGCAGTACTTC. Translation gives CASSLGDGAYEQYF.

V and J are TRBV29-1 and TRBJ2-7; no firm D call. The length of the CDR3 is 13 residues. Germline assignment: CDR1 SQVTM and CDR2 ANQGSEA. The V and J ends lost 3 bases and 4 bases respectively, with 13 bases between them. CDR3: CSVEAENSYEQYF. In DNA form, the CDR3 reads TGCAGCGTTGAGGCGGAGAACTCATACGAGCAGTACTTC.

This clone was observed once. The DNA of the CDR3 is TGTGCCAGCAGCTCGCTAGCGGGAGGAATAGACGAGCAGTACTTC. It specifies CASSSLAGGIDEQYF. The genes are TRBV11-3 and TRBJ2-7, with TRBD2 matching over 11 bases. CDR1 and CDR2 (germline): SGHNT, YENEEA. The J segment lost 5 bases and the V segment lost 4 bases, leaving 7 bases of the junction unmatched. The CDR3 extends over 15 amino acids.

The chain has TRBV7-2 and TRBJ1-5, with D tentatively TRBD1 (6 bases). Germline V gene lookup returns CDR1 SGHTA and CDR2 FQGNSA. V was cut by 6 bases and J by 5 bases, with 11 bases left in between. This CDR3 is 13 amino acids long. The chain's CDR3 is CASRSQGDQPQHF. The CDR3 region has the DNA TGTGCCAGCAGGTCACAGGGAGATCAGCCCCAGCATTTT.

The chain employs TRBV6-4 and TRBJ2-1; the match to TRBD2 covers 13 bases. The V and J ends lost 0 bases and 7 bases, in that order; junction bases with no gene match: 3. The CDR3 extends over 16 amino acids. Germline loops: CDR1 MRHNA, CDR2 SNTAGT. In DNA, the CDR3 is TGTGCCAGCAGTGACTCTGGACTAGCGGGAGTTAATGAGCAGTTCTTC. Protein sequence: CASSDSGLAGVNEQFF.

This clone occurred once. The chain recombines TRBV6-5 with TRBJ2-5, with unresolved D. Between the trimmed V and J ends, which lost 6 bases and 5 bases, there was a span of 10 bases. From germline, CDR1 is MNHEY and CDR2 SVGAGI. CDR3 length equals 12 residues. The CDR3 coding sequence is TGTGCCAGCAGCTCACTTACGGAGACCCAGTACTTC. This encodes CASSSLTETQYF.

The CDR3 here is CASSDEAGPYNEQFF. The DNA of the CDR3 is TGTGCCAGCAGTGACGAGGCGGGCCCCTACAATGAGCAGTTCTTC. This sequence joins TRBV6-4 and TRBJ2-1, with TRBD2 as a possible D gene (5 bases). The CDR3 sequence is 15 residues long. In germline, CDR1 is MRHNA, CDR2 SNTAGT. The V and J ends lost 2 bases and 2 bases respectively, with 10 bases between them.

This clone was counted only a few times. The genes are TRBV5-5 and TRBJ2-7; the D gene is possibly TRBD2 (5 bases). CDR1 SGHKS and CDR2 YYEKEE come from the germline V gene (reference sequence). Deletions cut 5 bases from V and 3 bases from J, with 15 bases between. The CDR3 is 14 amino acids. The CDR3 DNA sequence: TGTGCCAGCAGATGGGGAATAGCGTACTACGAGCAGTACTTC. Encoded protein: CASRWGIAYYEQYF.

The V and J genes are TRBV5-1 and TRBJ1-4; 7 bases map to TRBD1. The CDR3 sequence is 14 residues long. CDR1 and CDR2 from the germline V gene are SGHRS and YFSETQ. V was pared by 3 bases and J by 4 bases, with 3 bases of the junction left unmatched. In DNA, the CDR3 is TGCGCCAGCAGCTACCGGGACAGTAATGAAAAACTGTTTTTT. Translation: CASSYRDSNEKLFF.

This chain joins TRBV7-9 and TRBJ1-5; tentatively, D is TRBD1 (6 bases). Trimming cost V 3 bases and J 3 bases, with 12 bases left between them. The CDR3 contains 15 residues. The V gene's germline CDR1 is SEHNR and CDR2 FQNEAQ (reference sequence). CDR3 DNA sequence: TGTGCCAGCAGCTTGGATCAGGGGCACAATCAGCCCCAGCATTTT. Protein: CASSLDQGHNQPQHF.

This chain uses TRBV7-9 with TRBJ1-1, with D hard to call. V lost 2 bases and J lost 7, with 8 bases in between. CDR1 and CDR2 (germline): SEHNR, FQNEAQ (reference sequence). The CDR3 sequence is 12 residues long. CDR3 DNA: TGTGCCAGCAGCTTAAGGGAGGATGAAGCTTTCTTT. This sequence encodes CASSLREDEAFF.

This clone was seen more than once but under ten times. This rearrangement joins TRBV2 to TRBJ2-7; possible D gene TRBD1, 6 bases. The CDR3 sequence is 14 residues long. Germline CDR1 and CDR2: SNHLY and FYNNEI. V lost 5 bases, J lost 4 bases, and 15 bases lay in between. In DNA form, the CDR3 reads TGTGCCAGCAGTATCAGGGGTTTTTGGTACGAGCAGTACTTC. Its translation: CASSIRGFWYEQYF.

The chain is built from TRBV11-2 and TRBJ2-1, with TRBD2 identical over 9 bases. Trimming took 1 base from V and 4 from J; bases not matched to a gene: 8. This CDR3 is 17 amino acids long. Germline V gene lookup returns CDR1 SGHAT and CDR2 FQNNGV. The CDR3 region has the DNA TGTGCCAGCAGCTTAGGGCTAGCGGGAAGACTATACAATGAGCAGTTCTTC. Translating gives CASSLGLAGRLYNEQFF.

V usage is TRBV7-9 and J usage is TRBJ1-2; 9 positions match TRBD1. V lost 4 bases to trimming and J lost 4 bases; unmatched junction nucleotides: 1. Germline CDR1 SEHNR, CDR2 FQNEAQ (reference sequence). This CDR3 contains 13 residues. The CDR3 loop is CASSSGQGYGYTF. CDR3 nucleotide sequence: TGTGCCAGCAGCTCGGGACAGGGCTATGGCTACACCTTC.

The chain employs TRBV5-1 and TRBJ2-7; D is possibly TRBD1 (6 bases). CDR1 and CDR2 (germline): SGHRS, YFSETQ. Trimming shortened V by 4 bases and J by 7 bases, and 15 bases separated the two germline ends. The CDR3 contains 13 residues. CDR3 loop: CASSPDSLGEQYF. The DNA of the CDR3 is TGCGCCAGCAGCCCGGACAGTCTTGGGGAGCAGTACTTC.

CDR3 DNA: TGCGCCAGCAGCTCATACTATATAGCTTTCTTT. This translates into CASSSYYIAFF. The rearrangement joins TRBV5-1 to TRBJ1-1, with D unclear. This CDR3 has 11 residues. Germline-derived CDR1 and CDR2 are SGHRS and YFSETQ. Between the trimmed V and J ends, which lost 3 bases and 10 bases, there was a span of 10 bases.

The chain has TRBV25-1 and TRBJ2-5; 8 bases align to TRBD1. Germline CDR1 and CDR2: MGHDK and SYGVNS. There are 15 residues in the CDR3. V lost 7 bases and J lost 5; bases outside the gene matches: 12. The CDR3 DNA sequence: TGTGCCAGCATGGGATGGCAGGGGGCAGGGGAGACCCAGTACTTC. Residues: CASMGWQGAGETQYF.